This paragraph reports one T cell receptor beta chain. This could be a read error, since a much larger clone is one nucleotide away. This entry comes from a study of tumor-infiltrating lymphocytes in primary liver carcinoma. Study details: Staging of the tumors gave T1-T3 N0M0, with widths of roughly 4 to 10 cm.

The CDR3 consists of 14 residues. CDR1 and CDR2 from the germline V gene are MNHNS and SASEGT. Trimming removed 7 bases from V and 9 bases from J, with 19 bases in between. A constant-region primer primed TCR beta cDNA synthesis from about 0.45 ug of total RNA. Three nested multiplex PCR rounds, a slightly modified ARM-PCR, produced the libraries for TCR beta. For 10 cycles apiece, the opening two PCR rounds ran with TRBV1-TRBV30 forward primers and a C-beta reverse primer. TCRdb reprocessed the multiplex PCR reads via MiXCR and lists one record per CDR3 protein. The table records some 95,000 distinct CDR3 sequences, around 70% of them present only once. It was from roughly 20-30 mg of unsorted bulk tissue that RNA and DNA were co-extracted. Every patient in the cohort had a primary liver carcinoma. That carcinoma was treated by surgical resection.

The sequence was obtained from a man aged 35-49 years with primary liver carcinoma and hepatitis B virus infection. Sequencing was carried out using tumor-adjacent normal liver tissue. The genes are TRBV6-1 and TRBJ2-1; D is ambiguous. Here the CDR3 reads CASIRSYDIIEQFF. The CDR3 region has the DNA TGTGCCAGCATTAGAAGCTACGACATTATTGAGCAGTTCTTC.